A single sample gave rise to the 27 T cell receptor beta chains below, sequenced in a study of identical twins. TCRdb analysed the 5' RACE reads with MiXCR anew, one entry per CDR3 protein. Here the sample spans more than 400,000 distinct CDR3 sequences, about 15% being singletons. These data are also associated with another study on yellow fever vaccine responses in identical twins.

Sequenced input: CD4+ T cells sorted from blood. The source is a woman between 18 and 29 years old in good health.

This clonotype showed up many times. The rearrangement joins TRBV24-1 to TRBJ2-1; maybe TRBD1 (6 bases). The CDR3 has 15 residues. Trimming shortened V by 1 base and J by 10 bases, and 16 bases separated the two germline ends. The V gene's germline CDR1 is KGHDR and CDR2 SFDVKD. The CDR3 region is CATSDFRQDSGEQFF. CDR3 bases: TGTGCCACCAGTGATTTCAGACAGGACTCTGGGGAGCAGTTCTTC.

V gene TRBV3-1 combines with J gene TRBJ1-1, with D unclear. The CDR3 contains 13 residues. The germline V gene encodes CDR1 LGHDT and CDR2 YNNKEL (reference sequence). V shed 3 bases and J shed 3 bases, with 8 bases lying between them. CDR3 nucleotide sequence: TGTGCCAGCAGCCAGGGTCGGGACACTGAAGCTTTCTTT. It translates to CASSQGRDTEAFF.

This clonotype was detected only a few times. The rearrangement links TRBV5-1 to TRBJ2-2; D might be TRBD2 (5 bases). Deletions cut 0 bases from V and 0 bases from J, with 9 bases between. The CDR3 is 16 amino acids. CDR1 is SGHRS and CDR2 is YFSETQ in the germline V gene. The CDR3 protein is CASSLATGTNTGELFF. The CDR3 coding sequence is TGCGCCAGCAGCTTGGCGACCGGGACGAACACCGGGGAGCTGTTTTTT. The full variable domain, its missing parts supplied by reference TRBV5-1 and TRBJ2-2, is KAGVTQTPRYLIKTRGQQVTLSCSPISGHRSVSWYQQTPGQGLQFLFEYFSETQRNKGNFPGRFSGRQFSNSRSEMNVSTLELGDSALYLCASSLATGTNTGELFFGEGSRLTVL.

The CDR3 loop reads CASSHGSSGGKETQYF. CDR3 DNA: TGCGCCAGCAGCCACGGGTCCAGCGGGGGCAAAGAGACCCAGTACTTC. The chain recombines TRBV4-1 with TRBJ2-5; 8 bases are a match to TRBD2. CDR1 MGHRA and CDR2 YSYEKL come from the germline V gene. The CDR3 contains 16 residues. J gave up 3 bases and V 3 bases, and 9 bases lay outside the gene matches.

This clonotype was counted a few times. CDR3 sequence (DNA): TGTGCCATCAGGGATACAACCCTCGGGGCCGGGGAGCTGTTTTTT. Protein product: CAIRDTTLGAGELFF. The J gene is TRBJ2-2, the V gene TRBV10-3, with D maybe TRBD2 (5 bases). Trimming left V 6 bases short and J 6 bases short, with 17 bases between. The CDR3 has 15 residues. Per germline, CDR1 ENHRY and CDR2 SYGVKD.

This clonotype was recorded a few times. V usage is TRBV20-1 and J usage is TRBJ2-5, with 8 nucleotides matching TRBD2. With V trimmed by 0 bases and J by 3 bases, 12 bases remained unmatched. Germline V CDR1 and CDR2: DFQATT, SNEGSKA (reference sequence). This CDR3 is built from 17 residues. As DNA, the CDR3 is TGCAGTGCTAGAGAATCCGCCGGGGGGGGTCCTAAAGAGACCCAGTACTTC. Encoded protein: CSARESAGGGPKETQYF.

This clonotype was counted a few times. V gene TRBV6-1 combines with J gene TRBJ2-1; TRBD2 aligns across 8 bases. With 6 bases clipped from V and 0 bases from J, the junction kept 7 bases outside the gene matches. The germline CDR1 and CDR2 sequences are MNHNS and SASEGT. The CDR3 loop spans 16 amino acids. CDR3 DNA sequence: TGTGCCAGCAGGAGTCCTCTAGCGGGCTCCTACAATGAGCAGTTCTTC. It encodes CASRSPLAGSYNEQFF.

This clonotype has more than one count but fewer than ten. The chain links TRBV7-8 to TRBJ2-4; D is undetermined. CDR1 is SGHVS, CDR2 FQNEAQ, per germline. Deletions cut 5 bases from V and 5 bases from J, with 13 bases between. The CDR3 runs 14 residues. This chain's CDR3 is CASSSLLEQNIQYF. CDR3 nucleotides: TGTGCCAGCAGCAGCCTGTTGGAGCAAAACATTCAGTACTTC.

This clonotype has a handful of counts. V is TRBV20-1 and J is TRBJ2-1; 9 bases line up with TRBD2. Germline V gene lookup returns CDR1 DFQATT and CDR2 SNEGSKA (reference sequence). This CDR3 has 13 amino acids. The trim removed 8 bases at V and 4 bases at J, leaving 6 bases unmatched. The CDR3 spells CSSAGGDYNEQFF. The CDR3 coding sequence is TGCAGTTCCGCGGGAGGGGATTACAATGAGCAGTTCTTC.

The sample holds a few counts of this clonotype. This chain links TRBV3-1 with TRBJ2-5, with TRBD2 matching 13 bases. Trimming at V came to 0 bases and at J to 4 bases, leaving 2 bases not matched to a gene. The CDR3 runs 16 residues. Germline CDR1 reads LGHDT; CDR2 reads YNNKEL (reference sequence). The CDR3 DNA is TGTGCCAGCAGCCAAGAGACTAGCGGGAGGCGAGAGACCCAGTACTTC. This sequence encodes CASSQETSGRRETQYF.

V usage is TRBV5-1 and J usage is TRBJ2-3; D may be TRBD2 (5 bases). Trimming took off 4 bases at V and 1 base at J, with 10 bases between the two ends. The germline V gene has CDR1 SGHRS and CDR2 YFSETQ. The CDR3 loop spans 14 amino acids. DNA for the CDR3: TGCGCCAGCAGCCCCGAGAGGGGCACAGATACGCAGTATTTT. Translated, it gives CASSPERGTDTQYF.

The chain employs TRBV20-1 and TRBJ2-3, with 10 bases lining up with TRBD2. Germline values: CDR1 DFQATT, CDR2 SNEGSKA (reference sequence). The V segment lost 7 bases and the J segment 3 bases; nucleotides outside the gene matches: 4. CDR3 length: 13 amino acids. The CDR3, as DNA: TGCAGTGGAGCGGGGGGGCCTACAGATACGCAGTATTTT. Amino acid sequence: CSGAGGPTDTQYF.

This clonotype was counted between two and nine times. One end of the junction is discordant with germline, which a read error may explain. The chain employs TRBV7-2 and TRBJ2-1; 14 nucleotides agree with TRBD2. The CDR3 has 16 amino acids. Germline assignment: CDR1 SGHTA and CDR2 FQGNSA. This CDR3 reads CASSPDQTSGRARPIF. CDR3 coding DNA: TGTGCCAGCAGCCCCGACCAGACTAGCGGGAGGGCCCGTCCAATCTTC.

The chain carries TRBV11-2 and TRBJ2-5; the D gene is possibly TRBD2 (5 bases). Trimming took off 1 base at V and 0 bases at J, with 15 bases between the two ends. This CDR3 has 17 amino acids. The germline gives CDR1 SGHAT, CDR2 FQNNGV. The CDR3 reads CASSLGGWYVNQETQYF. CDR3 nucleotide sequence: TGTGCCAGCAGCTTAGGAGGGTGGTACGTGAACCAAGAGACCCAGTACTTC.

CDR3 in DNA: TGTGCCAGCAGTGAAGTGGCTCGAAACACCGGGGAGCTGTTTTTT. Amino acid sequence: CASSEVARNTGELFF. The rearrangement uses TRBV2 and TRBJ2-2; D is undetermined. CDR1 SNHLY and CDR2 FYNNEI come from the germline V gene. CDR3 length equals 15 residues. V lost 1 base, J lost 2 bases, and 8 bases lay in between.

The chain employs TRBV12-3 or TRBV12-4 and TRBJ1-2; 7 nucleotides align to TRBD1. After removal of 8 bases from V and 7 bases from J, the junction contained 13 bases not matched to a gene. The CDR3 has 14 amino acids. CDR3 residues: CASRQWSGGFGYTF. CDR3 DNA sequence: TGTGCCAGCCGCCAATGGTCAGGGGGATTTGGCTACACCTTC.

This clonotype was seen a few times. The chain joins TRBV6-6 to TRBJ1-2; no reliable D call. The CDR3 extends over 12 amino acids. V was pared by 2 bases and J by 7 bases, with 8 bases between. CDR1 and CDR2 (germline): MNHNY, SVGAGI (reference sequence). CDR3 region: CASSYGLGGYTF. The DNA for the CDR3 is TGTGCCAGCAGTTACGGGTTAGGTGGCTACACCTTC.

This rearrangement joins TRBV29-1 to TRBJ2-7; 9 bases line up with TRBD1. Unmatched junction bases numbered 11, after V lost 6 bases and J lost 5 bases. Germline CDR1 SQVTM, CDR2 ANQGSEA. The CDR3 consists of 14 residues. The CDR3 bases are TGCAGCGTCGGCCGGGGACAGGGTACCCACGAGCAGTACTTC. Encoded protein: CSVGRGQGTHEQYF.

This chain uses TRBV27 with TRBJ2-6; maybe TRBD1 (6 bases). The germline CDR1 and CDR2 sequences are MNHEY and SMNVEV (reference sequence). V gave up 5 bases and J gave up 0 bases, with 11 bases separating them. The CDR3 covers 16 residues. The DNA for the CDR3 is TGTGCCAGCAGTATAGACAGGATCTCTGGGGCCAACGTCCTGACTTTC. It yields the protein CASSIDRISGANVLTF.

This rearrangement joins TRBV24-1 to TRBJ2-5; D is possibly TRBD1 (6 bases). The germline CDR1 and CDR2 sequences are KGHDR and SFDVKD. The CDR3 sequence is 12 residues long. In nucleotides, the CDR3 is TGTGCTGTCCAGGGGAAGGGGGAGACCCAGTACTTC. Its protein is CAVQGKGETQYF.

DNA for the CDR3: TGTGCCAGCAGCTCCGGAGGCGGGCGGCACACCGGGGAGCTGTTTTTT. Protein sequence: CASSSGGGRHTGELFF. The rearrangement joins TRBV5-6 to TRBJ2-2; D might be TRBD2 (5 bases). The V gene's germline CDR1 is SGHDT and CDR2 YYEEEE. The CDR3 has 16 residues. Trimming stripped 3 bases from V and 3 bases from J, with 15 bases between.

The genes are TRBV20-1 and TRBJ2-2; D possibly uses TRBD1 or TRBD2 (5 bases each). In germline, CDR1 is DFQATT, CDR2 SNEGSKA (reference sequence). Trimming shortened V by 1 base and J by 9 bases, and 15 bases separated the two germline ends. The CDR3 contains 14 residues. The CDR3 sequence is CSARVTVGTRELFF. The CDR3 nucleotides read TGCAGTGCTAGAGTGACCGTAGGGACCCGGGAGCTGTTTTTT.

This clonotype was counted only a few times. V and J are TRBV2 and TRBJ2-7; TRBD2 matches 10 bases. Germline V CDR1 and CDR2: SNHLY, FYNNEI. The CDR3 has 16 amino acids. Trimming took 0 bases from V and 9 from J; bases not matched to a gene: 11. CDR3 sequence (DNA): TGTGCCAGCAGTGAAGCGCTGCCTAGCGGGGGCATACGGCAGTACGTC. It encodes CASSEALPSGGIRQYV.

This clonotype was seen only once. This chain uses TRBV10-3 with TRBJ2-7; 9 positions match TRBD1. The V gene's germline CDR1 is ENHRY and CDR2 SYGVKD. The CDR3 sequence is 14 residues long. Trimming at V came to 6 bases and at J to 1 base, leaving 4 bases not matched to a gene. CDR3 in DNA: TGTGCCATCAGCCTGGACAGGGGTTCCTACGAGCAGTACTTC. It yields the protein CAISLDRGSYEQYF.

The chain carries TRBV7-3 and TRBJ2-5; D possibly corresponds to TRBD1 (6 bases). Per the germline V gene, CDR1 is SGHTA and CDR2 is FQGTGA. The CDR3 runs 16 residues. Trimming took off 2 bases at V and 1 base at J, with 14 bases between the two ends. CDR3 in amino acids: CASSLHPTGLQETQYF. Written as DNA, the CDR3 is TGTGCCAGCAGCTTACACCCCACAGGGCTCCAAGAGACCCAGTACTTC.

The table lists this clonotype with a few counts. The chain is built from TRBV5-1 and TRBJ2-2; 8 bases fit TRBD2. V lost 0 bases and J lost 2; bases outside the gene matches: 6. This CDR3 is built from 17 residues. Germline V gene lookup returns CDR1 SGHRS and CDR2 YFSETQ. CDR3 amino acids: CASSLAPTSGNTGELFF. Here the CDR3 DNA reads TGCGCCAGCAGCTTGGCCCCAACTAGCGGAAACACCGGGGAGCTGTTTTTT.

This clonotype was detected only a few times. This sequence joins TRBV7-2 and TRBJ2-1, with TRBD2 identical over 9 bases. V dropped 5 bases and J dropped 1; count of bases not matched to a gene: 9. From germline, CDR1 is SGHTA and CDR2 FQGNSA. The CDR3 extends over 17 amino acids. The CDR3 region is CASSLGSGGLSYNEQFF. The CDR3 bases are TGTGCCAGCAGCCTAGGCAGCGGGGGGTTGTCCTACAATGAGCAGTTCTTC. The entire variable domain, with the rest obtained from reference TRBV7-2 and TRBJ2-1, is as follows: GAGVSQSPSNKVTEKGKDVELRCDPISGHTALYWYRQSLGQGLEFLIYFQGNSAPDKSGLPSDRFSAERTGGSVSTLTIQRTQQEDSAVYLCASSLGSGGLSYNEQFFGPGTRLTVL.